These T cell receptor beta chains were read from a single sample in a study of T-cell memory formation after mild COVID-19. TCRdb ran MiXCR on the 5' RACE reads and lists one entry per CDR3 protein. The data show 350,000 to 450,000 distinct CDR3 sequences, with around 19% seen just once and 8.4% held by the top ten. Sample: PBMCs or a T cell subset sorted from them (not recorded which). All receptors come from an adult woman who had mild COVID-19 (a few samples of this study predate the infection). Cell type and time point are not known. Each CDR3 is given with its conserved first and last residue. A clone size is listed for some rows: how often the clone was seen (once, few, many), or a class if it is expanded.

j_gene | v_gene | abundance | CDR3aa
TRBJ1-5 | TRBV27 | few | CASSTRWGGNQPQHF
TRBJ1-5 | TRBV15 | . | CATSRDRPNNQPQHF
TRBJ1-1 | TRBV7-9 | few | CASSLGLLDRETEAFF
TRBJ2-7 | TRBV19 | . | CASRNSVGGFYEQYF
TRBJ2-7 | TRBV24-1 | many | CATSDSPRGIDEQYF
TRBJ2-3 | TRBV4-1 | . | CASSQDPGQLTDTQYF
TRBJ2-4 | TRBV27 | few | CASSWTGRAKNIQYF
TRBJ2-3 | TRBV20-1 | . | CSARDRWRQGADTQYF
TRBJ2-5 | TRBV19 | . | CASSIGLAAQQETQYF
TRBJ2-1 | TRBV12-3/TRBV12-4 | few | CASSFWPQDPFF
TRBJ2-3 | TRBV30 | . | CAWSVRRGGLGEDTQYF
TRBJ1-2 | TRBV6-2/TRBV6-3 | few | CASSYNGNGYTF
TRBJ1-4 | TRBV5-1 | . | CASSPNGPGGMGEKLFF
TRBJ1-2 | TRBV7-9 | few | CASSQSWRTGEGYTF
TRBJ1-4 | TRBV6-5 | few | CASSRTGRGEKLFF
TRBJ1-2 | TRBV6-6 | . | CASSPRLGYTF
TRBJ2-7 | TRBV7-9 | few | CASSLVRGYEQYF
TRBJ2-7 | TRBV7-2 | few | CASSPGTGGIYEQYF
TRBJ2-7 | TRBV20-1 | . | CSASRAEQYF
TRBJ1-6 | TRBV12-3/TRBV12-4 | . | CASSLLGGNSPLHF
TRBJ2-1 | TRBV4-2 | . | CASSQETSGFYNEQFF
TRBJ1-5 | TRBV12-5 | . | CASGSYDSNQPQHF
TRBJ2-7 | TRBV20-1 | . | CSAISGQIYEQYF
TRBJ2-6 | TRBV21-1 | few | CASIPTGAISGANVLTF
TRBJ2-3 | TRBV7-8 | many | CASSPFGGGGTDTQYF
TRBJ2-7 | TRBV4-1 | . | CASSQVFTGPDEQYF
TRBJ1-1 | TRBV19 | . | CASSPAGQGKNTEAFF
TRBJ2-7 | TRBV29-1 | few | CSAGDRVNSYEQYF
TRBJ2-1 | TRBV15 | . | CATSREGQGAMDEQFF
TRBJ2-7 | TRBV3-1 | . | CASSLISYEQYF
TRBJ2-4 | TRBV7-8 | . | CASSLGLQGKNIQYF